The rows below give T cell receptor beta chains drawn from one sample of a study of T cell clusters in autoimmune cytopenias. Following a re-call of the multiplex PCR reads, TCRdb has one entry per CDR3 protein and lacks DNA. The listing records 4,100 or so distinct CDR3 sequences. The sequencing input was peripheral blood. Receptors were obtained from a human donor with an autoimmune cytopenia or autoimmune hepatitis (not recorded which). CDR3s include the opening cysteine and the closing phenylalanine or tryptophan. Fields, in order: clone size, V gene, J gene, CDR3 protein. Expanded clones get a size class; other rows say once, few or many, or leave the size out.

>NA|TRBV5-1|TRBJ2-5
CASSSGQGKETQYF
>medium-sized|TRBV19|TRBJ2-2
CASSIVSLRAGTGELFF
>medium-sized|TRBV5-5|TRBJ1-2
CASSFTGDYGYTF
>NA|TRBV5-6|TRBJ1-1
CASSLGGQPEAFF
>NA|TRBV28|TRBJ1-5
CASSLSLGAQHF
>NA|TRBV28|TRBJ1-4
CASRGTDATNEKLFF
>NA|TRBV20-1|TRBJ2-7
CSASDRGLNEQYF
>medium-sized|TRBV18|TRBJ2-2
CASSPPAESTGELFF
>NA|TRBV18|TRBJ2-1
CASSPASGGYNEQFF
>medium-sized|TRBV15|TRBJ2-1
CATSRPPGGWNEQFF
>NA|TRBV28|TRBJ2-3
CASSLQGGTDTQYF
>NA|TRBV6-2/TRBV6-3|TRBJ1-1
CASGGYMNTEAFF
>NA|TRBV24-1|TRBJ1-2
CATSDLPPETVSGYGYTF
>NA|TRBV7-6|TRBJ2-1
CASSSRPHGLAIDNEQFF
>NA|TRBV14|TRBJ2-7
CASSPDRVFYEQYF
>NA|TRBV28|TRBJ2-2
CASTHEQGEGDTGELFF
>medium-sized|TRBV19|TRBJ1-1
CASSISPGSGTEAFF
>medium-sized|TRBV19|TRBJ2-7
CASSMSRSSYEQYF
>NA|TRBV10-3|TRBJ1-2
CAISPARDYGYTF
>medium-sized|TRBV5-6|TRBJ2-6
CASSFLRSSGANVLTF
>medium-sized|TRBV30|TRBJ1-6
CAWSNQVPFQALHF
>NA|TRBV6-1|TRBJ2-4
CASSRQQNIQYF
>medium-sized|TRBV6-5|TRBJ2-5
CASRPWVDSPQETQYF
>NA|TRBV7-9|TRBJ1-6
CASSQGRETPLHF
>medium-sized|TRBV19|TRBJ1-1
CASSPNTEAFF
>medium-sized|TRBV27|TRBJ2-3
CASSPRFQLSTDTQYF
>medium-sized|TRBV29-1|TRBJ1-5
CSVPGAQGAKGNQPQHF
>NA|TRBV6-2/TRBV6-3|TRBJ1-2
CASSYGTAIYYGYTF
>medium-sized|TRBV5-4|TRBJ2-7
CASTPRGGLAGIDEQYF
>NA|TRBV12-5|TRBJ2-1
CASGHPNEQFF
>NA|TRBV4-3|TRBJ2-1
CASSQGGTGDNEQFF
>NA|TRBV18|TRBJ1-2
CASSPLQGGNYGYTF
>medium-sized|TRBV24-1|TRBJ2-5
CATSDSGNSGETQYF
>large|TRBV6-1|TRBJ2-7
CASTERSGLYEQYF
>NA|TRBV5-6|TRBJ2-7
CASSLWGYEQYF
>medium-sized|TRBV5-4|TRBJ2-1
CASSLKVGKQFF
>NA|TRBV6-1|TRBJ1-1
CASATAESTEAFF
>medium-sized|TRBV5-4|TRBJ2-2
CASSLTQGVTGELFF
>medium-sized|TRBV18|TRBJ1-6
CASSATDNSPLHF
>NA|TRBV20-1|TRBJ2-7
CSATGGRSYEQYF
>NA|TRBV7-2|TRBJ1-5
CASGQGSPNQPQHF
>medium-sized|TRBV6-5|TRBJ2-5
CASRNSETQYF
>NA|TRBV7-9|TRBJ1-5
CASSSNARQPQHF
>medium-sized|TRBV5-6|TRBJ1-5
CASSFAGVNQPQHF
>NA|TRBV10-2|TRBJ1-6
CASSEMDSPLHF
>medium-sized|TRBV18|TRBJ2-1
CASSPGQGDHEQFF
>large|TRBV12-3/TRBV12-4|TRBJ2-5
CASSFPRDGTSGRGETQYF
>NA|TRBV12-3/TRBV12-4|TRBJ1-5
CASSWGSEGGNQPQHF